These 27 T cell receptor beta chains were sequenced from one sample in a study of shared clonotypes between healthy human individuals. Sequenced by immunoSEQ multiplex PCR; TCRdb stores in-frame clones only, minus some. Counted here are under 1,100,000 clones, about 74% occurring once; the ten biggest clones make up approximately 1.5%. The source material was memory CD4+ T cells sorted from blood. The subset here: CD45RA-negative fraction. These receptors all come from a man aged 18 to 29 in good health.

In this sample, this clone turned up a few times. The chain combines TRBV19 with TRBJ1-6; D not certain. In germline, CDR1 is LNHDA, CDR2 SQIVND (reference sequence). The CDR3 is made up of 14 amino acids. V was cut by 5 bases and J by 3 bases, with 8 bases left in between. The DNA of the CDR3 is TGTGCCAGTAGTCCACAGAACTATAATTCACCCCTCCACTTT. Protein product: CASSPQNYNSPLHF.

The CDR3 loop reads CASSVAETQYF. Written as DNA, the CDR3 is TGTGCCAGCAGTGTGGCAGAGACCCAGTACTTC. The chain carries TRBV2 and TRBJ2-5, with D unresolved. V lost 4 bases and J 4 bases, leaving 4 bases between the germline ends. CDR1 SNHLY and CDR2 FYNNEI come from the germline V gene. This CDR3 is built from 11 residues.

The chain is built from TRBV21-1 and TRBJ1-2; TRBD1 reflects the table's D call only, with no check against the DNA. TRBV21-1 is labeled a pseudogene. CDR3 length: 16 amino acids. CDR3 sequence reads: CASSKAQRDTNYGYTF. Here the CDR3 DNA reads TGTGCCAGCAGCAAAGCCCAAAGGGACACCAACTATGGCTACACCTTC.

This clone appeared a few times. The genes are TRBV21-1 and TRBJ1-5. TRBV21-1 is termed a pseudogene. This CDR3 contains 12 residues. The CDR3 reads CASSKKGWLQHF. The CDR3, as DNA: TGTGCCAGCAGCAAAAAAGGGTGGCTCCAGCATTTT.

The CDR3 DNA follows: TGCGCCAGCAGCTACCGGGACAGCGAGCAGTACTTC. It encodes CASSYRDSEQYF. J is TRBJ2-7 and V is TRBV5-1; 7 bases align to TRBD1. The germline V gene encodes CDR1 SGHRS and CDR2 YFSETQ. The V segment lost 3 bases and the J segment 6 bases; nucleotides outside the gene matches: 3. This CDR3 has 12 residues.

The chain couples TRBV2 to TRBJ1-2; D is possibly TRBD1 (5 bases). From germline, CDR1 is SNHLY and CDR2 FYNNEI. The CDR3 has 12 amino acids. V was pared by 5 bases and J by 7 bases, with 11 bases between. The CDR3 region has the DNA TGTGCCAGCAGTAAAACAGGAGGTGGCTACACCTTC. Its translation is CASSKTGGGYTF.

The rearrangement links TRBV5-6 to TRBJ1-2, with a possible D match to TRBD1 (5 bases). CDR1 and CDR2 (germline): SGHDT, YYEEEE. The germline V and J ends were trimmed by 4 bases and 0 bases, with 7 bases remaining between them. The CDR3 contains 13 residues. The CDR3 coding sequence is TGTGCCAGCAGCCCGACAGCTAACTATGGCTACACCTTC. It yields the protein CASSPTANYGYTF.

The genes are TRBV6-1 and TRBJ1-2, with 8 bases fitting TRBD1. V was pared by 8 bases and J by 7 bases, with 9 bases of the junction left unmatched. CDR1 and CDR2 from the germline V gene are MNHNS and SASEGT. This CDR3 region has 13 residues. The DNA for the CDR3 is TGTGCCAGCGGCCCAGGGGGCTTGGGTGGCTACACCTTC. Protein product: CASGPGGLGGYTF.

This clone has just a few counts. J is TRBJ2-3 and V is TRBV7-2, with D unclear. The CDR3 has 13 residues. Germline V gives CDR1 SGHTA, CDR2 FQGNSA. V lost 6 bases and J lost 3, with 10 bases in between. CDR3: CASSYPQTDTQYF. The CDR3 DNA reads TGTGCCAGCAGTTACCCCCAGACAGATACGCAGTATTTT. Filled out from reference TRBV7-2 and TRBJ2-3, the complete variable domain reads GAGVSQSPSNKVTEKGKDVELRCDPISGHTALYWYRQSLGQGLEFLIYFQGNSAPDKSGLPSDRFSAERTGGSVSTLTIQRTQQEDSAVYLCASSYPQTDTQYFGPGTRLTVL.

The V gene is TRBV14, the J gene TRBJ1-1; 8 bases line up with TRBD1. V was pared by 1 base and J by 6 bases, with 16 bases of the junction left unmatched. Germline CDR1 and CDR2: SGHDN and FVKESK. The CDR3 spans 18 residues. The CDR3 region has the DNA TGTGCCAGCAGCCAAGTTAGTGGGCAGGGGGCGATACTTCCTGAAGCTTTCTTT. Translation: CASSQVSGQGAILPEAFF.

The chain employs TRBV6-5 and TRBJ1-5; 7 bases match TRBD1. Germline CDR1 and CDR2: MNHEY and SVGAGI. J lost 7 bases, V lost 5 bases, and 11 bases had no gene match. This CDR3 is 15 amino acids long. This CDR3 reads CASSTDRERGQPQHF. CDR3 nucleotides: TGTGCCAGCAGTACCGACAGGGAGAGAGGCCAGCCCCAGCATTTT.

The chain joins TRBV27 to TRBJ1-6; D is perhaps TRBD1 (5 bases). The V end was cut by 1 base, the J end by 5 bases, with 12 bases between. The germline gives CDR1 MNHEY, CDR2 SMNVEV (reference sequence). This CDR3 region has 16 residues. CDR3 sequence (DNA): TGTGCCAGCAGTTTATGGGGCAGGGCAAATAATTCACCCCTCCACTTT. It encodes CASSLWGRANNSPLHF.

The chain has TRBV10-3 and TRBJ2-2, with a weak D call TRBD1 (5 bases). The CDR3 length is 15 residues. V gave up 0 bases and J gave up 7 bases, with 12 bases separating them. The germline gives CDR1 ENHRY, CDR2 SYGVKD. The chain's CDR3 is CAISESDTVNGELFF. DNA for the CDR3: TGTGCCATCAGTGAGTCGGACACCGTTAACGGGGAGCTGTTTTTT.

The chain links TRBV2 to TRBJ2-3, with D perhaps given as TRBD1 or TRBD2 (6 bases each). The germline V gene encodes CDR1 SNHLY and CDR2 FYNNEI. V was shortened by 2 bases and J by 2 bases, with 17 bases between the two germline ends. The CDR3 has 17 amino acids. The CDR3 is CASSENPPGAPTDTQYF. The CDR3 nucleotides are TGTGCCAGCAGTGAAAATCCCCCGGGGGCCCCCACAGATACGCAGTATTTT.

V is TRBV18 and J is TRBJ1-5; D is ambiguous. The ends were cut back, 5 bases at V and 4 bases at J, with 9 bases in the middle. The CDR3 loop spans 13 amino acids. CDR1 and CDR2 (germline): KGHSH, LQKENI. CDR3 sequence: CASSVDGNQPQHF. DNA for the CDR3: TGTGCCAGCTCAGTGGACGGGAATCAGCCCCAGCATTTT. Full variable domain (outside the CDR3, taken from reference TRBV18 and TRBJ1-5): NAGVMQNPRHLVRRRGQEARLRCSPMKGHSHVYWYRQLPEEGLKFMVYLQKENIIDESGMPKERFSAEFPKEGPSILRIQQVVRGDSAAYFCASSVDGNQPQHFGDGTRLSIL.

The rearrangement uses TRBV25-1 and TRBJ2-2, with a possible D match to TRBD1 (5 bases). The CDR3 covers 16 residues. Germline assignment: CDR1 MGHDK and CDR2 SYGVNS. Trimming removed 2 bases from V and 1 base from J, with 11 bases in between. The CDR3 sequence is CASSELRQMNTGELFF. The CDR3 region has the DNA TGTGCCAGCAGTGAACTTCGACAGATGAACACCGGGGAGCTGTTTTTT. The variable domain in full, with the rest retrieved from reference TRBV25-1 and TRBJ2-2, is EADIYQTPRYLVIGTGKKITLECSQTMGHDKMYWYQQDPGMELHLIHYSYGVNSTEKGDLSSESTVSRIRTEHFPLTLESARPSHTSQYLCASSELRQMNTGELFFGEGSRLTVL.

Details on this clone: Other nucleotide sequences in the sample specify the same CDR3. The chain joins TRBV11-2 to TRBJ2-1, with D possibly matching TRBD1 (5 bases). CDR3 size: 15 residues. Per the germline V gene, CDR1 is SGHAT and CDR2 is FQNNGV. V shed 0 bases and J shed 0 bases, with 6 bases lying between them. CDR3 sequence reads: CASSLDRASYNEQFF. The CDR3 nucleotides are TGTGCCAGCAGCTTAGACAGGGCCTCCTACAATGAGCAGTTCTTC.

Of note for this clone: Other nucleotide sequences in the sample specify the same CDR3. V usage is TRBV5-1 and J usage is TRBJ1-3, with D perhaps matching TRBD1 (6 bases). Germline CDR1 and CDR2: SGHRS and YFSETQ. The V end lost 1 base, the J end lost 0 bases, and 8 bases lay between the germline ends. The CDR3 spans 15 residues. The DNA for the CDR3 is TGCGCCAGCAGCTTGCAAGGGGGCTCTGGAAACACCATATATTTT. Translation: CASSLQGGSGNTIYF.

This clone showed up just a few times. The chain links TRBV27 to TRBJ2-2; 8 bases map to TRBD2. V was clipped by 3 bases and J by 7 bases; unmatched bases: 4. Germline loops: CDR1 MNHEY, CDR2 SMNVEV (reference sequence). This CDR3 is 14 amino acids long. This CDR3 is CASSLGLGSGELFF. CDR3 DNA sequence: TGTGCCAGCAGTTTGGGACTAGGGAGCGGGGAGCTGTTTTTT.

This clone was recorded only once. The rearrangement joins TRBV6-5 to TRBJ2-7; 9 bases align to TRBD2. Germline lookup yields CDR1 MNHEY and CDR2 SVGAGI. The CDR3 loop spans 15 amino acids. V trimming: 1 base; J trimming: 1 base; junction bases outside the gene matches: 2. The DNA for the CDR3 is TGTGCCAGCAGTTACTTTAGCGGGGGATCCTACGAGCAGTACTTC. Its translation: CASSYFSGGSYEQYF.

A few counts support this clone. The chain uses TRBV7-2 and TRBJ2-3, with D perhaps matching TRBD1 (5 bases). Deletions cut 3 bases from V and 0 bases from J, with 10 bases between. In germline, CDR1 is SGHTA, CDR2 FQGNSA. This CDR3 comprises 15 residues. The CDR3 DNA sequence: TGTGCCAGCAGCTTGCAGGGTTCTAGCACAGATACGCAGTATTTT. The encoded protein is CASSLQGSSTDTQYF.

Points on this clone: Since a far larger clone is one base different, this is likely a read error. This chain uses TRBV5-8 with TRBJ1-4; 7 nucleotides line up with TRBD1. Germline loops: CDR1 SGHTS, CDR2 YDEGEE. The CDR3 length is 14 residues. J gave up 10 bases and V 0 bases, and 6 bases lay outside the gene matches. CDR3 sequence reads: CASSLDRGGRKLFF. The CDR3 region has the DNA TGTGCCAGCAGCTTGGACAGGGGAGGTCGAAAACTGTTTTTT.

V gene TRBV4-1 combines with J gene TRBJ2-3; TRBD2 agrees at 9 bases. The CDR3 is 17 residues long. The germline V gene encodes CDR1 MGHRA and CDR2 YSYEKL. Trimming removed 1 base from V and 5 bases from J; junction bases left unmatched: 10. The CDR3 is CASSQAFSGSIEDTQYF. The CDR3 region has the DNA TGCGCCAGCAGCCAAGCCTTTAGCGGGAGTATCGAAGATACGCAGTATTTT.

The chain links TRBV7-2 to TRBJ2-7, with D hard to call. The CDR3 is 15 amino acids. The V end was cut by 2 bases, the J end by 2 bases, with 13 bases between. Germline CDR1 is SGHTA and CDR2 is FQGNSA. The CDR3: CASSLSSGGAYEQYF. The CDR3 nucleotides read TGTGCCAGCAGCTTATCTTCGGGCGGAGCCTACGAGCAGTACTTC.

This chain uses TRBV30 with TRBJ2-7; weak D call: TRBD2 (5 bases). V lost 8 bases, J lost 1 base, and 21 bases lay in between. The CDR3 runs to 15 residues. Germline CDR1 and CDR2: GTSNPN and SVGIG (reference sequence). The CDR3, as DNA: TGTGCCCATTTTCCCTCAGGACTTTCATCCTACGAGCAGTACTTC. Amino acid sequence: CAHFPSGLSSYEQYF.

This clone was observed a few times. This chain joins TRBV7-9 and TRBJ2-1; 11 positions match TRBD2. The CDR3 is 15 amino acids. Trimming took 4 bases from V and 6 from J; bases not matched to a gene: 5. Germline-derived CDR1 and CDR2 are SEHNR and FQNEAQ (reference sequence). As DNA, the CDR3 is TGTGCCAGCAGCTATAGCGGGAGGGAGGTCAATGAGCAGTTCTTC. Encoded protein: CASSYSGREVNEQFF.

This chain connects TRBV7-9 to TRBJ1-5; the D gene is possibly TRBD1 (6 bases). V lost 5 bases to trimming and J lost 2 bases, with 13 bases between them. The CDR3 length is 15 residues. CDR1 is SEHNR, CDR2 FQNEAQ, per germline (reference sequence). CDR3 region: CASSGGGAGNQPQHF. CDR3 DNA: TGTGCCAGCAGCGGGGGCGGGGCCGGCAATCAGCCCCAGCATTTT.